Below are 16 T cell receptor beta chains sequenced from a single sample in a study of CD8+ T cells in alopecia areata. RNA was isolated and reverse transcribed to cDNA, the sequencing template. Sequencing was performed with immunoSEQ multiplex PCR; in TCRdb, only in-frame clones are kept and a portion is missing. The sample shows 93,000 or so clones, roughly half of them seen only once. The sequencing sample was made of CD4+ T cells sorted from blood. The receptors shown here come from a human donor in good health.

The sample holds a few counts of this clone. The rearrangement joins TRBV5-4 to TRBJ2-5, with 7 bases fitting TRBD2. CDR1 is SGHNT, CDR2 YYREEE, per germline (reference sequence). Trimming at V came to 3 bases and at J to 3 bases, leaving 8 bases not matched to a gene. The CDR3 is 15 amino acids. The CDR3 region is CASSSTGTIKETQYF. DNA of the CDR3: TGTGCCAGCAGCTCTACCGGGACTATTAAAGAGACCCAGTACTTC.

The chain links TRBV7-9 to TRBJ2-3; D may be TRBD2 (6 bases). Germline V gene lookup returns CDR1 SEHNR and CDR2 FQNEAQ (reference sequence). CDR3 length: 15 residues. The V end lost 9 bases, the J end lost 3 bases, and 19 bases lay between the germline ends. The CDR3 DNA reads TGTGCCAGTGACCGGGGGACCGCCGGGACAGATACGCAGTATTTT. Translation: CASDRGTAGTDTQYF.

The chain uses TRBV6-5 and TRBJ2-7; D may be TRBD2 (5 bases). This CDR3 is built from 13 residues. The germline V gene encodes CDR1 MNHEY and CDR2 SVGAGI. V lost 4 bases and J lost 6, with 13 bases in between. The CDR3 coding sequence is TGTGCCAGCAGTTCCTTCGCGGGCGGCGAGCAGTACTTC. Its translation is CASSSFAGGEQYF.

This clone was seen a few times. J is TRBJ1-6 and V is TRBV7-9, with D uncertain. The ends were cut back, 1 base at V and 6 bases at J, with 7 bases in the middle. Germline assignment: CDR1 SEHNR and CDR2 FQNEAQ (reference sequence). This CDR3 has 14 amino acids. The CDR3 DNA reads TGTGCCAGCAGCTTAGTGGAGGGTAATTCACCCCTCCACTTT. This translates into CASSLVEGNSPLHF.

This clone was seen a handful of times. This chain joins TRBV25-1 and TRBJ2-7, with a possible D match to TRBD1 (5 bases). Germline CDR1 reads MGHDK; CDR2 reads SYGVNS. The CDR3 has 15 amino acids. V lost 2 bases and J lost 2, with 13 bases in between. CDR3 protein: CASSERGSLTYEQYF. The CDR3 DNA reads as TGTGCCAGCAGTGAAAGGGGCAGCCTTACCTACGAGCAGTACTTC.

Only a few counts were recorded for this clone. The rearrangement uses TRBV4-2 and TRBJ1-3; D is uncertain. From germline, CDR1 is LGHNA and CDR2 YNFKEQ. This CDR3 comprises 16 residues. Trimming took off 4 bases at V and 5 bases at J, with 18 bases between the two ends. In DNA, the CDR3 is TGTGCCAGCAGCCCCCGTCTGGTAGGAGCGCGAAACACCATATATTTT. Amino acid sequence: CASSPRLVGARNTIYF.

The chain uses TRBV5-1 and TRBJ1-2, with D uncertain. This CDR3 has 14 residues. CDR1 is SGHRS, CDR2 YFSETQ, per germline. Trimming removed 0 bases from V and 3 bases from J, with 9 bases in between. In nucleotides, the CDR3 is TGCGCCAGCAGCTTGGCCGGTCAGTACTATGGCTACACCTTC. Amino acids: CASSLAGQYYGYTF.

The CDR3 nucleotides are TGTGCCAGCAAGAGGGGACAGGGTCGCAATGAGCAGTTCTTC. This encodes CASKRGQGRNEQFF. This chain joins TRBV28 and TRBJ2-1; 9 bases map to TRBD1. V shed 7 bases and J 6 bases; nucleotides not matched to a gene: 7. This CDR3 comprises 14 residues. The germline CDR1 and CDR2 sequences are MDHEN and SYDVKM.

The rearrangement joins TRBV5-1 to TRBJ2-1; possible D gene TRBD2, 5 bases. Germline assignment: CDR1 SGHRS and CDR2 YFSETQ. CDR3 length: 14 residues. V lost 4 bases, J lost 3 bases, and 11 bases lay in between. The CDR3: CASSKDRDYNEQFF. CDR3 bases: TGCGCCAGCAGCAAGGATCGGGACTACAATGAGCAGTTCTTC.

A few counts support this clone. CDR3 coding DNA: TGTGCCTGGAGTGGGCCGGAGAGAAAACTGTTTTTT. This gives the protein CAWSGPERKLFF. The chain is built from TRBV30 and TRBJ1-4; D is ambiguous. The CDR3 extends over 12 amino acids. Germline values: CDR1 GTSNPN, CDR2 SVGIG (reference sequence). Trimming took 1 base from V and 10 from J, leaving 10 bases between them.

About this clone: Other nucleotide sequences from this sample produce the same CDR3. J is TRBJ2-3 and V is TRBV20-1; D is unresolved. V gave up 1 base and J gave up 5 bases, with 4 bases separating them. The V gene's germline CDR1 is DFQATT and CDR2 SNEGSKA (reference sequence). CDR3 length equals 11 residues. CDR3 in amino acids: CSARGGDTQYF. CDR3 coding DNA: TGCAGTGCTAGAGGGGGAGATACGCAGTATTTT.

This clone has just a few counts. The genes are TRBV7-9 and TRBJ1-6; TRBD1 matches 11 bases. Looked up from germline, CDR1 is SEHNR and CDR2 is FQNEAQ (reference sequence). V shed 6 bases and J 10 bases; nucleotides not matched to a gene: 5. This CDR3 spans 14 amino acids. The CDR3: CASSEGQGGSPLHF. CDR3 in DNA: TGTGCCAGCAGTGAGGGACAGGGGGGATCACCCCTCCACTTT.

This clone appeared a few times. The rearrangement links TRBV7-2 to TRBJ2-5, with D possibly TRBD1 on 5 matching bases. The CDR3 runs 17 residues. The ends were cut back, 2 bases at V and 1 base at J, with 17 bases in the middle. Looked up from germline, CDR1 is SGHTA and CDR2 is FQGNSA. Here the CDR3 reads CASSLNAQGMIQETQYF. CDR3 DNA: TGTGCCAGCAGCTTAAACGCGCAGGGAATGATCCAAGAGACCCAGTACTTC.

Only a few counts were recorded for this clone. The chain recombines TRBV18 with TRBJ2-2; 7 bases are a match to TRBD1. CDR3 size: 18 residues. CDR1 is KGHSH, CDR2 LQKENI, per germline. V lost 2 bases, J lost 0 bases, and 9 bases stayed unmatched. CDR3 sequence reads: CASSPRTGPLTNTGELFF. The CDR3 DNA is TGTGCCAGCTCACCAAGGACAGGCCCCTTAACGAACACCGGGGAGCTGTTTTTT.

The V gene is TRBV5-1, the J gene TRBJ2-1; TRBD1 matches 7 bases. J gave up 0 bases and V 3 bases, and 0 bases lay outside the gene matches. Germline lookup yields CDR1 SGHRS and CDR2 YFSETQ. The CDR3 spans 14 residues. CDR3 nucleotides: TGCGCCAGCAGCTCAGGGGGCTCCTACAATGAGCAGTTCTTC. Its translation: CASSSGGSYNEQFF.

The genes are TRBV30 and TRBJ2-2, with D maybe TRBD2 (6 bases). Trimming removed 3 bases from V and 0 bases from J, with 11 bases in between. The CDR3 is 15 residues long. Germline values: CDR1 GTSNPN, CDR2 SVGIG (reference sequence). CDR3 DNA: TGTGCCTGGAGAGGCGGGGTCTCGAACACCGGGGAGCTGTTTTTT. Residues: CAWRGGVSNTGELFF.